The 20 T cell receptor beta chains reported below all come from one sample, sequenced in a study of vaccination and CD4 T cells after COVID-19 (dated 2022 in TCRdb). The library came from PCR. The sequencing machine was an Illumina iSeq 100. DNA from cultured CD4+ T cells was subjected to TCR sequencing with the Oncomine TCR Beta short-read assay at the Johns Hopkins FTIC core. TCRdb redid the processing of the public reads, applying fastp at Q25 and MiXCR, and retained in-frame beta chains. Rows are unified per CDR3 protein, each entry keeping the most common DNA and genes. Counted in this sample were roughly 12,000 distinct CDR3 sequences; under 75% of them appeared once. Of the sample, around 9.6% is held by the ten largest clones. Antigens for these TCRs are unknown. The intended sense of this specimen's treatment or condition label: approximately 9-day PBMC culture with coronavirus spike peptide pools or control peptides (ViraFEST assay).

The sequenced sample was CD4+ T cells from blood, cultured in vitro. The origin of the receptors is a human donor who had recovered from COVID-19.

This clonotype has only one observation. J is TRBJ1-5 and V is TRBV12-3 or TRBV12-4, with D perhaps matching TRBD1 (5 bases). V was cut by 6 bases and J by 6 bases, with 15 bases left in between. There are 14 residues in the CDR3. The CDR3 sequence: CASSNPPGIQPQHF. CDR3 in DNA: TGTGCCAGCAGCAATCCACCAGGGATTCAGCCCCAGCATTTT.

The V call is TRBV11-2, the J call TRBJ2-1; TRBD2 might be the D (5 bases). The CDR3 sequence is 15 residues long. Germline V gives CDR1 SGHAT, CDR2 FQNNGV. The germline V and J ends were trimmed by 4 bases and 1 base, with 11 bases remaining between them. The CDR3 reads CASSSDFTSYNEQFF. The DNA for the CDR3 is TGTGCCAGCAGCTCGGACTTCACATCCTACAATGAGCAGTTCTTC.

V and J are TRBV12-3 or TRBV12-4 and TRBJ1-1; a possible D gene is TRBD1 (6 bases). Trimming took 4 bases from V and 0 from J, leaving 6 bases between them. The CDR3 covers 13 residues. The CDR3 is CASSWTVNTEAFF. CDR3 coding DNA: TGTGCCAGCAGTTGGACAGTGAACACTGAAGCTTTCTTT.

The CDR3 reads CASRRPQTGGRYGGELFF. The CDR3 DNA is TGTGCCAGCAGGCGCCCCCAAACAGGGGGCAGGTATGGCGGGGAGCTGTTTTTT. V usage is TRBV6-1 and J usage is TRBJ2-2, with 9 bases fitting TRBD1. Germline V gene lookup returns CDR1 MNHNS and CDR2 SASEGT. The length of the CDR3 is 18 residues. Trimming removed 6 bases from V and 7 bases from J; junction bases left unmatched: 18.

This clonotype was seen a few times. The chain recombines TRBV6-1 with TRBJ2-1; 11 bases line up with TRBD1. Losses at the gene ends were 6 bases for V and 6 bases for J; bases not matched to a gene: 10. This CDR3 region has 16 residues. Germline CDR1 MNHNS, CDR2 SASEGT. The CDR3 DNA reads as TGTGCCAGCAGCCCCCTCCCCGGGACAGGGGGCAATGAGCAGTTCTTC. Translating it yields CASSPLPGTGGNEQFF.

V is TRBV7-9 and J is TRBJ1-2, with 8 bases that match TRBD1. The CDR3 has 12 amino acids. The germline gives CDR1 SEHNR, CDR2 FQNEAQ (reference sequence). V was clipped by 4 bases and J by 6 bases; unmatched bases: 1. In nucleotides, the CDR3 is TGTGCCAGCAGCTCGGACAGGGATGGCTACACCTTC. Translation gives CASSSDRDGYTF.

The chain recombines TRBV21-1 with TRBJ2-3; the table's D call of TRBD2 was not tested on the DNA. TRBV21-1 is flagged as a pseudogene. The CDR3 loop spans 16 amino acids. The CDR3 spells CASRDQSGTPTDTQYF. DNA for the CDR3: TGTGCCAGCCGCGACCAGAGCGGGACCCCCACAGATACGCAGTATTTT.

The chain is built from TRBV10-2 and TRBJ2-2; 7 positions agree with TRBD1. CDR1 and CDR2 from the germline V gene are WSHSY and SAAADI. After removal of 0 bases from V and 6 bases from J, the junction contained 4 bases not matched to a gene. The CDR3 loop spans 15 amino acids. The CDR3 DNA reads TGCGCCAGCAGTGAGTCCACAGGGGATCCCGGGGAGCTGTTTTTT. The encoded protein is CASSESTGDPGELFF.

This chain uses TRBV20-1 with TRBJ2-5, with 8 bases matching TRBD2. Per the germline V gene, CDR1 is DFQATT and CDR2 is SNEGSKA (reference sequence). The CDR3 contains 16 residues. V dropped 3 bases and J dropped 5; count of bases not matched to a gene: 14. CDR3 loop: CSARARAGEPGETQYF. The CDR3 DNA reads TGCAGTGCTAGGGCCCGAGCGGGAGAGCCCGGGGAGACCCAGTACTTC.

This clonotype was recorded a few times. The chain has TRBV28 and TRBJ1-2; TRBD1 matches at 7 bases. The CDR3 has 14 amino acids. Germline V lookup: CDR1 MDHEN, CDR2 SYDVKM. V gave up 6 bases and J gave up 10 bases; unmatched junction bases: 14. The CDR3 sequence is CASRGPGQFPPYTF. In DNA, the CDR3 is TGTGCCAGCAGGGGACCGGGACAGTTCCCACCCTACACCTTC.

The chain's CDR3 is CATSGRTSGRASSYNEQFF. CDR3 sequence (DNA): TGTGCCACCAGCGGGCGGACTAGCGGGAGGGCGAGCTCCTACAATGAGCAGTTCTTC. The J gene is TRBJ2-1, the V gene TRBV15, with 15 bases aligning to TRBD2. The V and J ends lost 5 bases and 0 bases, in that order; junction bases with no gene match: 8. CDR3 length equals 19 residues. Per germline, CDR1 LNHNV and CDR2 YYDKDF (reference sequence).

V is TRBV7-2 and J is TRBJ2-2; the D call may be TRBD1 or TRBD2 (6 bases each). The germline V and J ends were trimmed by 1 base and 6 bases, with 12 bases remaining between them. Germline values: CDR1 SGHTA, CDR2 FQGNSA. CDR3 length: 15 residues. CDR3 sequence: CASSLVGGAAGELFF. DNA for the CDR3: TGTGCCAGCAGCTTAGTGGGGGGCGCCGCCGGGGAGCTGTTTTTT.

The chain employs TRBV28 and TRBJ2-5; D gene uncertain. The germline CDR1 and CDR2 sequences are MDHEN and SYDVKM. The CDR3 sequence is 11 residues long. Trimming left V 3 bases short and J 1 base short, with 0 bases between. The CDR3 DNA is TGTGCCAGCAGTTTCCAAGAGACCCAGTACTTC. Translated, it gives CASSFQETQYF.

This sequence joins TRBV15 and TRBJ2-2, with 7 bases matching TRBD1. Per germline, CDR1 LNHNV and CDR2 YYDKDF (reference sequence). The J segment lost 0 bases and the V segment lost 3 bases, leaving 7 bases of the junction unmatched. This CDR3 is 17 amino acids long. The CDR3: CATSSSTQGANTGELFF. CDR3 in DNA: TGTGCCACCAGCAGCTCGACCCAGGGGGCGAACACCGGGGAGCTGTTTTTT.

This chain joins TRBV25-1 and TRBJ2-7; D possibly corresponds to TRBD1 (6 bases). Germline CDR1 is MGHDK and CDR2 is SYGVNS. The CDR3 spans 13 residues. The ends were cut back, 9 bases at V and 2 bases at J, with 14 bases in the middle. Here the CDR3 DNA reads TGTGCCAGTTACAGCCGGGACACCTACGAGCAGTACTTC. This translates into CASYSRDTYEQYF.

The genes are TRBV20-1 and TRBJ2-5, with a possible D match to TRBD1 (5 bases). V was pared by 7 bases and J by 5 bases, with 14 bases between. Looked up from germline, CDR1 is DFQATT and CDR2 is SNEGSKA (reference sequence). The CDR3 loop spans 12 amino acids. CDR3 DNA sequence: TGCAGTGTTTTAGGGGCATGGGAGACCCAGTACTTC. Its translation: CSVLGAWETQYF.

This chain connects TRBV20-1 to TRBJ2-3, with D tentatively TRBD2 (5 bases). Germline values: CDR1 DFQATT, CDR2 SNEGSKA (reference sequence). Trimming took 3 bases from V and 0 from J, leaving 13 bases between them. This CDR3 is 15 amino acids long. The chain's CDR3 is CSASGALASTDTQYF. CDR3 DNA sequence: TGCAGTGCTAGCGGAGCTCTAGCTAGCACAGATACGCAGTATTTT.

The chain combines TRBV5-4 with TRBJ2-2; 12 nucleotides match TRBD1. V gave up 5 bases and J gave up 4 bases; unmatched junction bases: 6. CDR1 SGHNT and CDR2 YYREEE come from the germline V gene (reference sequence). This CDR3 is built from 16 residues. Here the CDR3 DNA reads TGTGCCAGCAGGAAGGGGGACAGGGGGCTCACCGGGGAGCTGTTTTTT. This gives the protein CASRKGDRGLTGELFF.

The chain uses TRBV19 and TRBJ2-7; D perhaps matches TRBD2 (6 bases). Germline V gene data show CDR1 as LNHDA and CDR2 as SQIVND (reference sequence). Trimming removed 3 bases at V and 0 bases at J, with 12 bases between. The CDR3 consists of 15 residues. The CDR3 DNA follows: TGTGCCAGTAGTATTGGGGGGACGGACTCCTACGAGCAGTACTTC. Protein product: CASSIGGTDSYEQYF.

In this sample, this clonotype turned up a few times. The chain combines TRBV20-1 with TRBJ2-7, with D possibly being TRBD1 (5 bases). V was clipped by 1 base and J by 4 bases, with 17 bases between them. This CDR3 comprises 15 residues. Germline lookup yields CDR1 DFQATT and CDR2 SNEGSKA (reference sequence). DNA of the CDR3: TGCAGTGCTAGAGGCCTCGGACATACGCTTTACGAGCAGTACTTC. This translates into CSARGLGHTLYEQYF.